This TCR beta chain derives from a study of T cell responses to AZD1222 COVID-19 vaccine listed by TCRdb under 2021. Notes on the research overall: AZD1222 recipients whose second dose came at about 4 weeks and those whose second dose came at about 12 weeks were combined into one group, since spike-specific TCR depth and breadth did not differ between the two schedules. A total of more than 230 trial participants underwent TCR sequencing, of whom nearly 210 received two doses of AZD1222 and some 26 received two doses of the MenACWY control vaccine. Trial participants were enrolled by age into 18-55, 56-69 and 70-plus year subgroups, with roughly 160, 29 and 62 TCR-sequenced participants respectively.

V is pared back by 0 bases and J by 8 bases, with 4 bases lying between the germline termini. Per the germline V gene (reference sequence), GTSNPN is the CDR1 and SVGIG is the CDR2. The CDR3 numbers 11 residues from cysteine through phenylalanine. Only the CDR3 DNA is retained, 33 bases long and in frame from the first base. The full study reports these points: Because no day 14 peak-response samples were available, repertoires were characterized only after the peak T cell response. Conclusions about previously exposed vaccinees are limited, since just a handful of AZD1222 recipients were seropositive for SARS-CoV-2 at baseline. The whole spike protein was spanned by vaccine-associated CD4 TCRs, and dominant responses were seen in regions 160-218 and 743-854. After two AZD1222 doses, spike-specific TCR breadth and depth were significantly higher than at day 0 and than in MenACWY recipients. Most participants were white British and females outnumbered males, and the authors suggested that clonal diversity may have been underestimated. The 56-69-year group was small, and its depth increase did not reach significance, likely because of low power. Reportedly, close to half of the unique spike-specific TCRs recognized epitopes lying outside the regions that are mutated in the B.1.351 and B.1.1.7 variants.

As regards this clone: Its antigen remains unidentified. The input lacks base qualities; no much larger clone sits a single base away.

The sample's time point, from its label and the paper: baseline before first vaccination. The vaccinee samples were drawn from two UK trials, COV001 and COV002, one of which was a single-blind randomized controlled phase 2/3 trial testing AZD1222 (ChAdOx1 nCoV-19) in healthy adults. For TCRbeta chain sequencing, PBMC samples from trial participants were taken at day 0 and at day 28 after the second dose. The CDR3 regions of human TCRbeta chains were subjected to immunosequencing. As for the authors' bioinformatics: Repertoire TCRs were checked for matches against a reference library of SARS-CoV-2-specific TCRs that had been generated using the MIRA antigen-specificity platform. Breadth was defined as the fraction of unique TCRs that were SARS-CoV-2-associated, and depth was defined as the fraction of total T cells that were SARS-CoV-2-associated. Using the MIRA data, each spike-specific TCR was mapped to the spike region that the TCR reacts to and placed in a CD4 or CD8 class. Log10-transformed breadth and depth values were compared by one-way ANOVA with Sidak's multiple comparisons tests. The immuneACCESS repertoire file appears here via TCRdb, limited to in-frame rearrangements. These files lack a portion of the clones; in checked studies, under half of the deficit traces to unresolved V genes, and the cause of the others is not known. V and J calls and clone size are copied from that table; D and trimming were computed from the DNA. Here the sample has about 140,000 clones; 70% to 90% occur a single time. About 5.5% of the sample is in the top ten clones.

This specimen consisted of peripheral blood, obtained on day 0 of AZD1222 vaccination. The source of this sequence is an adult in good health. Recombination linked TRBV30 to TRBJ1-4; the D gene lacks a confident call. The CDR3 protein is CAWSVPEKLFF. In nucleotide form, the sequence is TGTGCCTGGAGTGTACCGGAAAAACTGTTTTTT.